The source of this TCR beta chain is a study of spatial heterogeneity in lung cancer. The CDR3 is 16 residues long. V was pared by 4 bases and J by 1 base, with 8 bases of the junction left unmatched. Germline V gives CDR1 KGHSH, CDR2 LQKENI. This clonotype was observed a handful of times. Every TCR cDNA molecule bore a unique molecular identifier. TCRdb itself ran the 5' RACE reads through MiXCR, one entry per CDR3 protein. Of about 80,000 distinct CDR3 sequences listed, approximately 8% are singletons. Time point given: sample taken at primary tumor resection. Samples were obtained from 70 or so donors, all untreated early-stage non-small cell lung cancer patients.

The chain has TRBV18 and TRBJ2-3; 7 bases fit TRBD2. This TCR came from a male donor with early-stage non-small cell lung cancer. Sample: PBMCs, taken at surgery. CDR3 protein: CASSQLPGGGTDTQYF. The CDR3 DNA reads TGTGCCAGCTCACAACTACCGGGAGGCGGCACAGATACGCAGTATTTT.